This TCR beta chain appears in the sequencing data of a study of T cells in Graves' hyperthyroidism and ophthalmopathy. RNA transcripts gave rise to amplified TCR beta CDR3 regions. During a first-round RT-PCR of the TCR CDR3, the HTBI primer set was used. TCRdb reprocessed the multiplex PCR reads via MiXCR and lists one record per CDR3 protein. The sample lists 600,000 to 650,000 distinct CDR3 sequences, roughly 15% occurring once. This clonotype was observed many times. The CDR3 consists of 14 residues. The V gene end was trimmed by 9 bases and the J gene end by 1 base; junction bases not matched to a gene: 8. Germline V lookup: CDR1 MNHNS, CDR2 SASEGT. With a duration under 2 months, the hyperthyroidism was newly diagnosed in patients aged 18 to 65.

The sequence derives from a woman in her 30s with Graves' hyperthyroidism. The sample taken for sequencing was blood. This chain links TRBV6-1 with TRBJ2-7, with 8 bases identical to TRBD2. CDR3 DNA sequence: TGTGCCAGTGAAAGCGGGAGAGAGTCCTACGAGCAGTACTTC. Protein: CASESGRESYEQYF.